Included here is one T cell receptor (beta chain) sequence, with context. Its target is not known. The sample originates from a study of cytomegalovirus exposure and HLA in healthy donors. Findings of the study overall: Accounts indicate the classifier identified cytomegalovirus status with strong specificity and sensitivity. Altogether, 150 or so TCR beta chains were recorded as cytomegalovirus-associated.

Profiling relied on immunoSEQ multiplex PCR, and the TCRdb table lists in-frame clones only, not all of them. The repertoire has about 190,000 clones, roughly 80% of them found once; the top ten carry roughly 7.5%. The CDR3 has 16 residues. Germline CDR1 SGDLS, CDR2 YYNGEE. V shed 2 bases and J shed 2 bases, with 16 bases lying between them. The receptor's source is a man between 18 and 35 years old in good health and CMV-seropositive. This rearrangement joins TRBV9 to TRBJ1-1; D is perhaps TRBD1 (6 bases). Sequences were obtained from PBMCs. CDR3 DNA sequence: TGTGCCAGCAGCGTGGACCCAGGGACATCTAACACTGAAGCTTTCTTT. Its protein product is CASSVDPGTSNTEAFF.